This T cell receptor beta chain was observed in a study of T cell clones after liver transplantation. Study overall: Post-transplant blood was tracked for graft-donor-reactive T cell clones identified in a pre-transplant mixed lymphocyte reaction. Samples came pre-transplant, pre-randomization before withdrawal, and post-randomization after withdrawal ended. At least one year of complete immunosuppression withdrawal without enzymes over twice normal defined tolerance.

V lost 2 bases to trimming and J lost 1 base, with 5 bases between them. The CDR3 is made up of 13 amino acids. CDR1 WNHNN and CDR2 SYGVQD come from the germline V gene (reference sequence). Generated by immunoSEQ multiplex PCR, the TCRdb table keeps only in-frame clones and is missing some. The sample yields tens of thousands of clones, around four fifths seen once. The J gene is TRBJ1-1, the V gene TRBV10-1; TRBD1 is a possible D gene (5 bases). The material was CD4+ T cells from blood, obtained around 45 months after liver transplant. The TCR was taken from a human patient who received a liver transplant. A share of the T cells may be of graft donor origin. The CDR3 sequence is CASSEDRNTEAFF. The CDR3 DNA reads TGCGCCAGCAGTGAGGACAGGAACACTGAAGCTTTCTTT.